Below are 21 T cell receptor beta chains sequenced from a single sample in a study of Ad26.COV2.S vaccination and SARS-CoV-2 variants. Profiling relied on immunoSEQ multiplex PCR, and the TCRdb table lists in-frame clones only, not all of them. The sample includes about 410,000 clones, about 90% seen only once; the top ten take less than 2%. Described treatment: roughly 20 received Ad26.COV2.S at low or high dose, single or two shots; roughly five received placebo; per-sample allocation not given. Sampling occurred on day 63 after the first vaccine or placebo injection. The sequenced sample was peripheral blood, obtained in a trial of Ad26.COV2.S vaccine versus placebo. These receptor sequences come from a person aged 18-60 years who received the Ad26.COV2.S COVID-19 vaccine or a placebo.

The CDR3 DNA sequence: TGTGCCACCTCCTCTTGGGCAAAACAAGAGACCCAGTACTTC. Translation gives CATSSWAKQETQYF. This chain uses TRBV10-3 with TRBJ2-5, with D hard to call. The germline V and J ends were trimmed by 10 bases and 2 bases, with 17 bases remaining between them. CDR1 ENHRY and CDR2 SYGVKD come from the germline V gene. This CDR3 spans 14 amino acids.

The CDR3 region is CASSRLTSAYNEQFF. CDR3 nucleotides: TGTGCCAGCAGCAGACTGACTAGCGCCTACAATGAGCAGTTCTTC. V and J are TRBV13 and TRBJ2-1, with 8 bases matching TRBD2. CDR3 size: 15 residues. Germline loops: CDR1 PRHDT, CDR2 FYEKMQ (reference sequence). The J segment lost 2 bases and the V segment lost 5 bases, leaving 5 bases of the junction unmatched. The whole variable domain, filled in from reference TRBV13 and TRBJ2-1, reads AAGVIQSPRHLIKEKRETATLKCYPIPRHDTVYWYQQGPGQDPQFLISFYEKMQSDKGSIPDRFSAQQFSDYHSELNMSSLELGDSALYFCASSRLTSAYNEQFFGPGTRLTVL.

The chain joins TRBV28 to TRBJ2-3; possible D gene TRBD2, 5 bases. Between the trimmed V and J ends, which lost 6 bases and 0 bases, there was a span of 22 bases. Germline CDR1 and CDR2: MDHEN and SYDVKM. CDR3 length: 18 amino acids. The CDR3 reads CASRISGSPRSSTDTQYF. DNA of the CDR3: TGTGCCAGCAGGATTTCGGGATCCCCTCGATCTAGCACAGATACGCAGTATTTT.

This chain joins TRBV30 and TRBJ1-1, with a possible D match to TRBD1 (5 bases). Germline V gives CDR1 GTSNPN, CDR2 SVGIG (reference sequence). This CDR3 region has 11 residues. With 8 bases removed from V and 7 bases from J, the gap between germline ends came to 14 bases. CDR3: CAGRDYVEAFF. DNA for the CDR3: TGTGCCGGTCGGGACTACGTTGAAGCTTTCTTT.

Only one count was recorded for this clone. The chain links TRBV27 to TRBJ1-1; 7 bases are shared with TRBD1. CDR1 and CDR2 from the germline V gene are MNHEY and SMNVEV (reference sequence). CDR3 length: 14 amino acids. The V gene end was trimmed by 9 bases and the J gene end by 3 bases; junction bases not matched to a gene: 10. The CDR3 here is CASRRDSMDTEAFF. For the CDR3, the DNA is TGTGCCAGTAGAAGGGACAGCATGGACACTGAAGCTTTCTTT.

This clone was counted a few times. This chain joins TRBV5-1 and TRBJ2-5; perhaps TRBD2 as D (5 bases). V was pared by 3 bases and J by 5 bases, with 14 bases between. The CDR3 runs 14 residues. Germline CDR1 is SGHRS and CDR2 is YFSETQ. The CDR3 DNA reads TGCGCCAGCAGCTCCCCGGGGTCGGGGGAGACCCAGTACTTC. It is translated as CASSSPGSGETQYF.

The chain is built from TRBV15 and TRBJ2-5; weak D call: TRBD1 (6 bases). The germline V gene encodes CDR1 LNHNV and CDR2 YYDKDF (reference sequence). This CDR3 comprises 14 residues. Trimming shortened V by 5 bases and J by 3 bases, and 13 bases separated the two germline ends. The CDR3 loop is CATSPGQPKETQYF. The CDR3 DNA reads TGTGCCACCAGCCCCGGACAGCCAAAAGAGACCCAGTACTTC.

The V call is TRBV18, the J call TRBJ2-1, with D perhaps being TRBD1 or TRBD2 (5 bases each). The V gene lost 4 bases and the J gene lost 5 bases, with 15 bases spanning the gap. The CDR3 is made up of 15 amino acids. In germline, CDR1 is KGHSH, CDR2 LQKENI. This CDR3 is CASSLIMGENNEQFF. CDR3 bases: TGTGCCAGCTCACTAATCATGGGGGAGAACAATGAGCAGTTCTTC.

This rearrangement joins TRBV7-8 to TRBJ2-1; 8 positions match TRBD2. Germline V gene lookup returns CDR1 SGHVS and CDR2 FQNEAQ. Germline trimming cut 1 base from V and 8 bases from J; bases unmatched to any gene: 10. The CDR3 is made up of 16 amino acids. DNA for the CDR3: TGTGCCAGCAGCTTAGTCTACGGGACTAGTTTCTATGAGCAGTTCTTC. Translating gives CASSLVYGTSFYEQFF.

In DNA, the CDR3 is TGTGCCAGCAGCTTAGTGCGGACTAAAGAGACCCAGTACTTC. Translating gives CASSLVRTKETQYF. This sequence joins TRBV11-2 and TRBJ2-5; D might be TRBD2 (6 bases). V was trimmed by 1 base and J by 3 bases, leaving 9 bases between them. CDR3 length equals 14 residues. Germline V gene lookup returns CDR1 SGHAT and CDR2 FQNNGV.

The genes are TRBV5-1 and TRBJ1-3; TRBD1 matches 7 bases. With V trimmed by 4 bases and J by 4 bases, 5 bases remained unmatched. This CDR3 spans 14 amino acids. Germline values: CDR1 SGHRS, CDR2 YFSETQ. The CDR3 is CASSPGTEGNTIYF. The DNA of the CDR3 is TGCGCCAGCAGCCCAGGGACAGAGGGAAACACCATATATTTT.

This chain links TRBV9 with TRBJ1-2; D remains ambiguous. The germline V gene encodes CDR1 SGDLS and CDR2 YYNGEE. The ends were cut back, 0 bases at V and 3 bases at J, with 12 bases in the middle. The CDR3 length is 15 residues. CDR3 sequence: CASSVGQPSYYGYTF. The CDR3 DNA is TGTGCCAGCAGCGTAGGGCAGCCAAGTTACTATGGCTACACCTTC.

The chain uses TRBV12-3 or TRBV12-4 and TRBJ1-1; no definite D call. Trimming shortened V by 4 bases and J by 1 base, and 7 bases separated the two germline ends. This CDR3 spans 13 amino acids. CDR3 loop: CASSYSPNTEAFF. Here the CDR3 DNA reads TGTGCCAGCAGTTACAGCCCGAACACTGAAGCTTTCTTT.

The genes are TRBV11-2 and TRBJ1-1, with TRBD1 identical over 9 bases. V gave up 5 bases and J gave up 6 bases; unmatched junction bases: 16. The CDR3 extends over 17 amino acids. CDR1 and CDR2 from the germline V gene are SGHAT and FQNNGV. The CDR3 DNA reads TGTGCCAGCAGCCACCTAGGGGGACAGGGCCTTGTCTCTGAAGCTTTCTTT. Residues: CASSHLGGQGLVSEAFF.

The chain carries TRBV28 and TRBJ1-1; unclear D gene. The CDR3 loop spans 15 amino acids. Trimming took off 1 base at V and 0 bases at J, with 9 bases between the two ends. Per the germline V gene, CDR1 is MDHEN and CDR2 is SYDVKM. As DNA, the CDR3 is TGTGCCAGCAGTTTATACCGAGATGTGAACACTGAAGCTTTCTTT. This sequence encodes CASSLYRDVNTEAFF.

The CDR3 loop reads CASSMGRAGGRQDNEQFF. The DNA of the CDR3 is TGTGCCAGTAGTATGGGTAGGGCCGGGGGTAGACAGGACAATGAGCAGTTCTTC. The genes are TRBV19 and TRBJ2-1; D could derive from TRBD1 or TRBD2 (6 bases each). Trimming removed 3 bases at V and 5 bases at J, with 23 bases between. Germline V CDR1 and CDR2: LNHDA, SQIVND (reference sequence). CDR3 length: 18 residues.

The chain has TRBV28 and TRBJ1-5; possible D gene TRBD1, 6 bases. The CDR3 spans 17 residues. V was trimmed by 3 bases and J by 0 bases, leaving 15 bases between them. The germline CDR1 and CDR2 sequences are MDHEN and SYDVKM. The CDR3 spells CASSFYGQQDSNQPQHF. CDR3 in DNA: TGTGCCAGCAGTTTCTACGGACAGCAAGATAGCAATCAGCCCCAGCATTTT.

The chain couples TRBV5-6 to TRBJ2-3, with D possibly being TRBD1 or TRBD2 (5 bases each). CDR1 and CDR2 (germline): SGHDT, YYEEEE. With 4 bases removed from V and 4 bases from J, the gap between germline ends came to 13 bases. The CDR3 has 14 residues. CDR3 in amino acids: CASSGTQRADTQYF. The CDR3 coding sequence is TGTGCCAGCAGCGGGACCCAAAGGGCAGATACGCAGTATTTT.

Concerning this clone itself: This same CDR3 is encoded by further DNA sequences in the sample. The rearrangement uses TRBV15 and TRBJ2-3; D call uncertain. This CDR3 region has 14 residues. V dropped 0 bases and J dropped 1 base, with 5 bases sitting between them. Germline lookup yields CDR1 LNHNV and CDR2 YYDKDF (reference sequence). For the CDR3, the DNA is TGTGCCACCAGCAGAGATGGGCGCACAGATACGCAGTATTTT. It specifies CATSRDGRTDTQYF.

This sequence joins TRBV6-5 and TRBJ1-2, with a weak D call TRBD1 (6 bases). Germline CDR1 and CDR2: MNHEY and SVGAGI. There are 13 residues in the CDR3. Trimming took off 6 bases at V and 8 bases at J, with 16 bases between the two ends. This CDR3 reads CASSPGTMWGYTF. In DNA, the CDR3 is TGTGCCAGCAGCCCCGGGACAATGTGGGGCTACACCTTC.

The J gene is TRBJ2-2, the V gene TRBV19; TRBD2 agrees at 12 bases. Unmatched junction bases numbered 1, after V lost 7 bases and J lost 1 base. The germline gives CDR1 LNHDA, CDR2 SQIVND (reference sequence). The CDR3 is 15 residues long. CDR3 amino acids: CASKTSGGNTGELFF. CDR3 coding DNA: TGTGCCAGTAAGACTAGCGGGGGGAACACCGGGGAGCTGTTTTTT.